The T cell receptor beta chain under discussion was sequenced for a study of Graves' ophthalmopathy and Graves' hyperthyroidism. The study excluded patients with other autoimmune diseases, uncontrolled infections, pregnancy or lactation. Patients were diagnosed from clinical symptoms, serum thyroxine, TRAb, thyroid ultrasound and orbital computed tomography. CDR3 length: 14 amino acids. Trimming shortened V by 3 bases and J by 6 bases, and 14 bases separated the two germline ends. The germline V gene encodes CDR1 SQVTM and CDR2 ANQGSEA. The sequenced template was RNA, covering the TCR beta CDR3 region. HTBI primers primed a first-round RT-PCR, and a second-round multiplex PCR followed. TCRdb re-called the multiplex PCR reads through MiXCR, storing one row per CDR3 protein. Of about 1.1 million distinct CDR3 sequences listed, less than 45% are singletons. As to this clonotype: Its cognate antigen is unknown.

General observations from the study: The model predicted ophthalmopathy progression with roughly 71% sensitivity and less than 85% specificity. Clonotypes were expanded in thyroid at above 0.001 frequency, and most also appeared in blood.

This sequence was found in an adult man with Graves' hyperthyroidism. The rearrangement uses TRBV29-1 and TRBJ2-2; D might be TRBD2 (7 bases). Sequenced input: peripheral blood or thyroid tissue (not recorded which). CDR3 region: CSVEGGGGAGELFF. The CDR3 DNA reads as TGCAGCGTTGAGGGAGGAGGGGGGGCCGGGGAGCTGTTTTTT.